What follows are 21 T cell receptor beta chains derived from one specimen sequenced in a study of T cell repertoires in cytomegalovirus infection. TCRdb recomputed calls from the reads with MiXCR, one row per CDR3 protein. The sample yields 150,000 to 180,000 distinct CDR3 sequences, 23% seen once. Specimen: PBMCs. The origin of the receptors is a human donor in good health (CMV status not recorded). Some clones in this sample may be carry-over from other donors' samples.

This clonotype has only a few counts. The V and J genes are TRBV12-3 or TRBV12-4 and TRBJ2-3; unclear D gene. The V end was cut by 1 base, the J end by 6 bases, with 8 bases between. The CDR3 consists of 13 residues. The CDR3 nucleotides are TGTGCCAGCAGTTTAGGGCTCGGGGATACGCAGTATTTT. This encodes CASSLGLGDTQYF.

The chain couples TRBV14 to TRBJ1-2, with D hard to call. This CDR3 spans 14 amino acids. The germline V gene encodes CDR1 SGHDN and CDR2 FVKESK. The V end lost 0 bases, the J end lost 4 bases, and 9 bases lay between the germline ends. In DNA, the CDR3 is TGTGCCAGCAGCCAAGATCCGGGAACCTATGGCTACACCTTC. This sequence encodes CASSQDPGTYGYTF.

This clonotype occurred a few times. This CDR3 is CASGLPPRETQYF. DNA for the CDR3: TGTGCCAGCGGACTACCCCCGAGAGAGACCCAGTACTTC. The gene calls are TRBV7-9 and TRBJ2-5; the D gene is possibly TRBD2 (6 bases). The CDR3 is 13 residues long. V lost 8 bases, J lost 4 bases, and 14 bases lay in between. Germline V gives CDR1 SEHNR, CDR2 FQNEAQ (reference sequence).

V gene TRBV7-3 combines with J gene TRBJ2-1; D not certain. This CDR3 contains 13 residues. V was clipped by 2 bases and J by 7 bases, with 9 bases between them. Germline V lookup: CDR1 SGHTA, CDR2 FQGTGA. The CDR3 coding sequence is TGTGCCAGCAGCTTAGTAGGCAGAAATGAGCAGTTCTTC. It is translated as CASSLVGRNEQFF.

In nucleotides, the CDR3 is TGTGCCAGCAGCTTGGGGGGCGACACTGAAGCTTTCTTT. This encodes CASSLGGDTEAFF. The chain combines TRBV5-5 with TRBJ1-1; D might be TRBD1 (5 bases). Germline V gives CDR1 SGHKS, CDR2 YYEKEE (reference sequence). The CDR3 consists of 13 residues. The ends were cut back, 0 bases at V and 3 bases at J, with 6 bases in the middle.

The chain joins TRBV29-1 to TRBJ1-1; D gene ambiguous. V was pared by 2 bases and J by 0 bases, with 10 bases between. The length of the CDR3 is 14 residues. Looked up from germline, CDR1 is SQVTM and CDR2 is ANQGSEA. The CDR3 loop is CSVEKQVLNTEAFF. The CDR3 nucleotides are TGCAGCGTTGAAAAGCAGGTACTGAACACTGAAGCTTTCTTT.

This clonotype was recorded many times. The chain has TRBV2 and TRBJ1-2, with D tentatively TRBD1 (6 bases). In germline, CDR1 is SNHLY, CDR2 FYNNEI. The CDR3 runs to 17 residues. V dropped 5 bases and J dropped 2 bases, with 21 bases sitting between them. For the CDR3, the DNA is TGTGCCAGCAGTCACCGGGCCACAGGGAATGCAAACTATGGCTACACCTTC. It translates to CASSHRATGNANYGYTF.

This clonotype was counted a few times. This may be a read error, as it is one base from a much larger clone. V is TRBV7-6 and J is TRBJ2-2, with 7 bases that match TRBD2. The germline V gene has CDR1 SGHVS and CDR2 FNYEAQ. CDR3 length: 18 amino acids. CDR3 region: CASSLGLGLAARAGDLFF. In DNA form, the CDR3 reads TGTGCCAGCAGCCTAGGGCTTGGGCTAGCGGCCAGGGCCGGGGATCTGTTTTTT.

At least ten counts were recorded for this clonotype. An end of the junction differs from the germline gene, which may be a read error. The genes are TRBV7-9 and TRBJ1-1; D gene uncertain. Looked up from germline, CDR1 is SEHNR and CDR2 is FQNEAQ (reference sequence). This CDR3 is 12 amino acids long. In DNA, the CDR3 is TGCGCCAGCAGCTTGGCGGGCACTGAAGCTTTCTTT. This gives the protein CASSLAGTEAFF.

The sample holds many counts of this clonotype. The genes are TRBV7-2 and TRBJ1-5; a weak D match, TRBD1 (5 bases). Germline V gives CDR1 SGHTA, CDR2 FQGNSA. V was clipped by 1 base and J by 0 bases, with 7 bases between them. The CDR3 runs to 15 residues. CDR3 amino acids: CASSLGQYSNQPQHF. Here the CDR3 DNA reads TGTGCCAGCAGCTTAGGACAGTATAGCAATCAGCCCCAGCATTTT.

In the case of this clonotype: Given a much more abundant clone one base away, this may be a read error. V and J are TRBV7-6 and TRBJ2-1, with D possibly matching TRBD2 (6 bases). Germline V lookup: CDR1 SGHVS, CDR2 FNYEAQ. The V and J ends lost 5 bases and 7 bases respectively, with 15 bases between them. This CDR3 comprises 14 residues. CDR3 coding DNA: TGTGCCAGCAGCCGGGACTCGATGGGAAATGAGCAGTTCTTC. It encodes CASSRDSMGNEQFF. Combining the CDR3 with reference TRBV7-6 and TRBJ2-1 gives the whole variable domain GAGVSQSPRYKVTKRGQDVALRCDPISGHVSLYWYRQALGQGPEFLTYFNYEAQQDKSGLPNDRFSAERPEGSISTLTIQRTEQRDSAMYRCASSRDSMGNEQFFGPGTRLTVL.

This sequence joins TRBV7-9 and TRBJ1-2; D unclear. In germline, CDR1 is SEHNR, CDR2 FQNEAQ (reference sequence). Trimming removed 5 bases from V and 6 bases from J, with 13 bases in between. This CDR3 region has 13 residues. The CDR3 reads CASSGSVLDGYTF. The CDR3 bases are TGTGCCAGCAGCGGATCGGTTCTGGATGGCTACACCTTC.

This clonotype was observed a few times. The chain recombines TRBV12-3 or TRBV12-4 with TRBJ1-5; D not certain. The CDR3 is 13 residues long. The germline V and J ends were trimmed by 8 bases and 6 bases, with 14 bases remaining between them. The CDR3: CASRGMRSQPQHF. The DNA for the CDR3 is TGTGCCAGCCGCGGGATGCGAAGTCAGCCCCAGCATTTT.

On this clonotype itself: One junction end disagrees with the germline gene, perhaps due to a read error. The chain employs TRBV27 and TRBJ2-5, with 7 nucleotides matching TRBD1. Germline V gene data show CDR1 as MNHEY and CDR2 as SMNVEV (reference sequence). The CDR3 is 15 amino acids. In nucleotides, the CDR3 is TGTGCCAGCAGAGCGCTGACAGGGAGCGCAGAGACCCGGTACTTC. Translated, it gives CASRALTGSAETRYF.

This chain uses TRBV6-5 with TRBJ1-2, with D perhaps TRBD1 (5 bases). V lost 2 bases and J lost 8, with 15 bases in between. CDR3 length: 14 residues. Germline-derived CDR1 and CDR2 are MNHEY and SVGAGI. This CDR3 is CASSYGAGPNGYTF. DNA of the CDR3: TGTGCCAGCAGTTACGGGGCAGGGCCTAACGGCTACACCTTC.

The chain joins TRBV19 to TRBJ1-1; D possibly corresponds to TRBD1 (5 bases). Trimming pared 6 bases from V and 3 bases from J, leaving 17 bases between. From germline, CDR1 is LNHDA and CDR2 SQIVND (reference sequence). The CDR3 is made up of 15 amino acids. CDR3 region: CASSPTDGGDTEAFF. Written as DNA, the CDR3 is TGTGCCAGTAGCCCCACTGACGGAGGGGACACTGAAGCTTTCTTT.

The chain has TRBV5-4 and TRBJ2-7, with 8 bases fitting TRBD2. This CDR3 is built from 15 residues. V lost 2 bases to trimming and J lost 2 bases; unmatched junction nucleotides: 6. The V gene's germline CDR1 is SGHNT and CDR2 YYREEE (reference sequence). Here the CDR3 reads CASSFGGGATYEQYF. CDR3 coding DNA: TGTGCCAGCAGCTTCGGGGGGGGGGCCACCTACGAGCAGTACTTC.

About this clonotype itself: The CDR3 does not end in the conserved phenylalanine or tryptophan, so this is likely a read error. V is TRBV5-1 and J is TRBJ1-6; weak D call: TRBD1 (5 bases). Germline V gene data show CDR1 as SGHRS and CDR2 as YFSETQ. Trimming removed 4 bases from V and 7 bases from J, with 12 bases in between. The CDR3 totals 14 residues. CDR3: CASSRGGANSPLHY. In DNA form, the CDR3 reads TGCGCCAGCAGCCGGGGGGGTGCCAATTCACCCCTCCACTAT.

This chain links TRBV28 with TRBJ2-1; D is undetermined. The CDR3 covers 13 residues. Per the germline V gene, CDR1 is MDHEN and CDR2 is SYDVKM. The V gene lost 6 bases and the J gene lost 9 bases, with 15 bases spanning the gap. In DNA form, the CDR3 reads TGTGCCAGCAGAGGATCCGCGGAAGGTGAGCAGTTCTTC. It is translated as CASRGSAEGEQFF.

The chain recombines TRBV28 with TRBJ2-7; D is undetermined. Germline loops: CDR1 MDHEN, CDR2 SYDVKM. CDR3 length: 12 residues. V lost 8 bases and J lost 7, with 15 bases in between. Here the CDR3 DNA reads TGTGCCAGCCGTCGTACGGATCGGGAGCAGTACTTC. Translated: CASRRTDREQYF.

This clonotype has ten or more counts. The genes are TRBV12-3 or TRBV12-4 and TRBJ2-4; 8 bases fit TRBD1. V was clipped by 5 bases and J by 9 bases; unmatched bases: 9. CDR3 length: 14 residues. The chain's CDR3 is CASSPAGGGGIQYF. The CDR3, as DNA: TGTGCCAGCAGTCCCGCAGGGGGCGGAGGCATTCAGTACTTC.